Each of the 20 T cell receptor beta chains below was sequenced from the same sample in a study of blood T cells in healthy people across ages. With a J-beta primer mix and a sample-barcoded 5' primer, a second PCR ran about 7 to 11 cycles. TCRdb fed the 5' RACE reads into MiXCR, producing one record per CDR3 protein. Of fewer than 800,000 distinct CDR3 sequences in the sample, approximately 29% were seen once. What was sequenced was blood. The receptors shown here come from a woman aged 80 or over in good health.

This clonotype was detected only once. This chain links TRBV7-2 with TRBJ2-3; 7 bases line up with TRBD2. The CDR3 consists of 15 residues. In germline, CDR1 is SGHTA, CDR2 FQGNSA. Unmatched junction bases numbered 5, after V lost 1 base and J lost 4 bases. CDR3 in DNA: TGTGCCAGCAGCTTAGGCGGACTAGACGCAGATACGCAGTATTTT. It specifies CASSLGGLDADTQYF.

Regarding this clonotype: This may stem from a read error, because a much larger clone lies one nucleotide away. Here the CDR3 DNA reads TGTGCCAGCAGTGGGAGACCCCGAAACACCGGGGAGCTGTCTTTT. As protein: CASSGRPRNTGELSF. The chain is built from TRBV6-1 and TRBJ2-2; D may be TRBD2 (5 bases). The length of the CDR3 is 15 residues. The germline V gene has CDR1 MNHNS and CDR2 SASEGT.

This clonotype was picked up a small number of times. CDR3 sequence: CATSAGTTNTEAFF. The DNA of the CDR3 is TGTGCCACCTCGGCCGGGACAACGAACACTGAAGCTTTCTTT. The gene calls are TRBV24-1 and TRBJ1-1; TRBD1 might be the D (6 bases). Per the germline V gene, CDR1 is KGHDR and CDR2 is SFDVKD. Trimming cost V 9 bases and J 1 base, with 14 bases left between them. This CDR3 contains 14 residues.

As concerns this clonotype: At one end the junction does not follow the germline gene, possibly because of a read error. The chain has TRBV2 and TRBJ2-6; no clear D. The CDR3 totals 16 residues. From germline, CDR1 is SNHLY and CDR2 FYNNEI. The CDR3 DNA reads TGTGCCAGCAGTGACAGAGTCTCCTCTGGGACCAACGTCCTGACTTTC. Protein: CASSDRVSSGTNVLTF.

In its sample, this clonotype was seen many times. This chain uses TRBV15 with TRBJ2-5; 10 nucleotides match TRBD1. This CDR3 is 13 amino acids long. V shed 3 bases and J 5 bases; nucleotides not matched to a gene: 0. The germline V gene encodes CDR1 LNHNV and CDR2 YYDKDF (reference sequence). CDR3 in DNA: TGTGCCACCAGCAGGGACAGGGGGGAGACCCAGTACTTC. Its protein is CATSRDRGETQYF.

There are a few counts of this clonotype. The chain carries TRBV2 and TRBJ2-2; D unclear. CDR3 length equals 15 residues. CDR1 and CDR2 from the germline V gene are SNHLY and FYNNEI. Trimming cost V 5 bases and J 5 bases, with 15 bases left between them. The CDR3 region is CASSTYRAQTGELFF. The CDR3 nucleotides are TGTGCCAGCAGTACCTACCGGGCGCAAACCGGGGAGCTGTTTTTT.

The sample holds a few counts of this clonotype. The chain joins TRBV19 to TRBJ2-1; no definite D call. Trimming cost V 7 bases and J 8 bases, with 15 bases left between them. The CDR3 has 13 amino acids. The germline V gene has CDR1 LNHDA and CDR2 SQIVND (reference sequence). The CDR3 DNA sequence: TGTGCCAGTAATTGGGGTTTAGTGGATGAGCAGTTCTTC. Protein: CASNWGLVDEQFF.

This clonotype has a handful of counts. A much larger clone sits a single nucleotide away, making a read error possible. The chain carries TRBV12-3 or TRBV12-4 and TRBJ2-3; a weak D match, TRBD2 (5 bases). This CDR3 has 15 amino acids. The CDR3 loop is CASSRRLGSTDMQYF. CDR3 nucleotides: TGTGCCAGCAGTCGCCGTTTAGGGAGCACAGATATGCAGTATTTT.

This clonotype came up once. This chain uses TRBV5-1 with TRBJ2-1; TRBD2 matches 10 bases. Losses at the gene ends were 0 bases for V and 5 bases for J; bases not matched to a gene: 11. The CDR3 is made up of 18 amino acids. The germline V gene encodes CDR1 SGHRS and CDR2 YFSETQ. The chain's CDR3 is CASSLEIAGLANNNEQFF. CDR3 coding DNA: TGCGCCAGCAGCTTGGAAATAGCGGGACTAGCGAATAACAATGAGCAGTTCTTC.

The rearrangement joins TRBV7-2 to TRBJ2-7; 9 bases match TRBD1. The CDR3 runs 16 residues. The germline gives CDR1 SGHTA, CDR2 FQGNSA. V lost 0 bases, J lost 2 bases, and 5 bases stayed unmatched. In nucleotides, the CDR3 is TGTGCCAGCAGCTTAGCCGGGACAGGGATCCCCTACGAGCAGTACTTC. Protein: CASSLAGTGIPYEQYF.

This clonotype was detected only once. The rearrangement links TRBV5-1 to TRBJ1-2; 9 nucleotides line up with TRBD1. The CDR3 covers 15 residues. V lost 3 bases to trimming and J lost 4 bases; unmatched junction nucleotides: 7. CDR1 and CDR2 from the germline V gene are SGHRS and YFSETQ. The CDR3 region is CASSSRDRAFYGYTF. The CDR3 coding sequence is TGCGCCAGCAGCTCCCGGGACAGGGCGTTCTATGGCTACACCTTC.

This clonotype was observed at least ten times. The chain couples TRBV20-1 to TRBJ2-4, with a possible D match to TRBD2 (5 bases). There are 15 residues in the CDR3. Germline values: CDR1 DFQATT, CDR2 SNEGSKA (reference sequence). Trimming stripped 4 bases from V and 7 bases from J, with 20 bases between. The CDR3 loop is CSATRGQGLGNIQYF. CDR3 coding DNA: TGCAGTGCTACCCGAGGGCAAGGGCTCGGGAACATTCAGTACTTC.

This CDR3 reads CASSLVATGGNQPQHF. Here the CDR3 DNA reads TGTGCCAGCAGTTTGGTTGCGACAGGAGGAAATCAGCCCCAGCATTTT. The rearrangement links TRBV12-3 or TRBV12-4 to TRBJ1-5; possibly TRBD1 for D (6 bases). Trimming shortened V by 3 bases and J by 4 bases, and 16 bases separated the two germline ends. The CDR3 has 16 amino acids.

A note on this clonotype: It may be a read error: a sequence one base away is much more abundant. V usage is TRBV20-1 and J usage is TRBJ1-6, with no clear D. The germline V and J ends were trimmed by 4 bases and 5 bases, with 12 bases remaining between them. Germline values: CDR1 DFQATT, CDR2 SNEGSKA (reference sequence). This CDR3 is 14 amino acids long. The CDR3 spells CSAMGPGDNSPLHF. The CDR3 region has the DNA TGCAGTGCTATGGGCCCCGGCGATAATTCACCCCTCCACTTT.

This clonotype was observed a handful of times. The V call is TRBV29-1, the J call TRBJ1-2; D is ambiguous. CDR1 and CDR2 (germline): SQVTM, ANQGSEA. The CDR3 extends over 14 amino acids. Trimming took 3 bases from V and 12 from J, leaving 23 bases between them. CDR3 loop: CSVDLGQIERANTF. In DNA form, the CDR3 reads TGCAGCGTTGATTTAGGGCAGATCGAGAGGGCTAACACCTTC. Full variable domain (rest looked up from reference TRBV29-1 and TRBJ1-2): SAVISQKPSRDICQRGTSLTIQCQVDSQVTMMFWYRQQPGQSLTLIATANQGSEATYESGFVIDKFPISRPNLTFSTLTVSNMSPEDSSIYLCSVDLGQIERANTFGSGTRLTVV.

This clonotype was picked up many times. The V call is TRBV5-5, the J call TRBJ1-2; 7 nucleotides agree with TRBD1. The trim removed 1 base at V and 5 bases at J, leaving 5 bases unmatched. This CDR3 spans 14 amino acids. Per the germline V gene, CDR1 is SGHKS and CDR2 is YYEKEE (reference sequence). DNA of the CDR3: TGTGCCAGCAGCTTGACGACAGGGATTTATGGCTACACCTTC. It is translated as CASSLTTGIYGYTF.

This chain links TRBV18 with TRBJ2-7; TRBD1 agrees at 7 bases. After removal of 6 bases from V and 2 bases from J, the junction contained 7 bases not matched to a gene. Germline V gene lookup returns CDR1 KGHSH and CDR2 LQKENI. This CDR3 spans 14 amino acids. CDR3 region: CASSIQGFTYEQYF. CDR3 nucleotides: TGTGCCAGCTCCATACAGGGGTTCACCTACGAGCAGTACTTC.

A remark on this clonotype: This sequence may be a read error, since a much larger clone differs from it by one base. The chain joins TRBV6-2 or TRBV6-3 to TRBJ2-1, with 9 bases that match TRBD1. The trim removed 2 bases at V and 10 bases at J, leaving 6 bases unmatched. The germline V gene encodes CDR1 MNHEY and CDR2 SVGEGT. This CDR3 is built from 14 residues. The CDR3 coding sequence is TGTGCCAGCAGTTACGGGACAGGGTTGGGAGAGCAGTTCTTC. Translation gives CASSYGTGLGEQFF.

This clonotype was seen repeatedly, ten times or more. This chain connects TRBV3-1 to TRBJ2-7; 8 bases are a match to TRBD2. The junction had 6 bases not matched to a gene; V was cut back by 3 bases and J by 5 bases. Germline V gene lookup returns CDR1 LGHDT and CDR2 YNNKEL (reference sequence). The CDR3 sequence is 14 residues long. CDR3 in amino acids: CASSHRGGPDEQYF. CDR3 DNA: TGTGCCAGCAGCCATCGGGGGGGGCCAGACGAGCAGTACTTC.

This sequence joins TRBV28 and TRBJ2-7; tentatively, D is TRBD1 or TRBD2 (5 bases each). Germline lookup yields CDR1 MDHEN and CDR2 SYDVKM. The ends were cut back, 2 bases at V and 4 bases at J, with 15 bases in the middle. This CDR3 region has 15 residues. CDR3 sequence: CASSLSGQGEYEQYF. Here the CDR3 DNA reads TGTGCCAGCAGTTTAAGTGGGCAGGGAGAGTACGAGCAGTACTTC.